This T cell receptor (beta chain) comes out of a study of post-analysis software for immune sequencing data. This clonotype was seen more than once but under ten times. Its target is not known. This CDR3 has 16 residues. Germline V gene data show CDR1 as MNHNY and CDR2 as SVGAGI (reference sequence). V trimming: 0 bases; J trimming: 4 bases; junction bases outside the gene matches: 4. Findings and caveats of the study: Five TRBV segments were significantly more frequent in patients than in controls. TRBV5-6, TRBV5-1 and TRBV20-1 were among these segments. The F measure placed samples prepared in the same batch into strongly shared clusters.

TCR beta cDNA libraries included unique molecular identifiers. TCRdb used MiXCR to reprocess the PCR reads, holding one entry per CDR3 protein. This table has approximately 770,000 distinct CDR3 sequences, around 46% appearing once. Material for sequencing was blood. The J gene is TRBJ2-1, the V gene TRBV6-6; 9 nucleotides agree with TRBD2. This TCR came from a girl between 10 and 17 years old with multiple sclerosis. The CDR3 DNA reads TGTGCCAGCAGTTACTCAATAGCGGGAGCTTACAATGAGCAGTTCTTC. The encoded protein is CASSYSIAGAYNEQFF.